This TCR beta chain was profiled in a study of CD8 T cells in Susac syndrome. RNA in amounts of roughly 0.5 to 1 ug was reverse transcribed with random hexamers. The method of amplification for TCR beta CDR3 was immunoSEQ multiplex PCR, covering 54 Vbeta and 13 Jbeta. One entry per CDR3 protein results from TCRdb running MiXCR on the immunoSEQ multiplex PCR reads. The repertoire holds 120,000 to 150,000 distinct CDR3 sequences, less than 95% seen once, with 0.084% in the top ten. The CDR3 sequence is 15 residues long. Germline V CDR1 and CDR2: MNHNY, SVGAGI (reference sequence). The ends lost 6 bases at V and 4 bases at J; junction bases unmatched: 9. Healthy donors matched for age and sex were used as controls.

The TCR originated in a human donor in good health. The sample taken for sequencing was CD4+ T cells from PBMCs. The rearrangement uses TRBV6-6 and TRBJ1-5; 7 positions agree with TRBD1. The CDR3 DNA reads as TGTGCCAGCAGCTACGCCACAGGGGCTAATCAGCCCCAGCATTTT. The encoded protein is CASSYATGANQPQHF.